This T cell receptor (beta chain) was found in a study of post-analysis software for immune sequencing data. The overall study: As for disease course, relapsing-remitting, secondary progressive and progressive-relapsing multiple sclerosis were all included.

Researchers reported that TCR beta cDNA libraries carried unique molecular identifiers. From the PCR reads, TCRdb called clonotypes with MiXCR, one entry per CDR3 protein. The sample lists 250,000 to 300,000 distinct CDR3 sequences; 35% to 40% were seen once. This clonotype was detected ten times or more. Its antigen is unknown. Study findings and constraints: With TRBV5-6, TRBV5-1 and TRBV20-1 included, 4 to 6 TRBV segments were more frequent in patients than in controls. Comparison with controls showed significantly lower normalized Chao1 diversity in multiple sclerosis patients. Those samples that were prepared in the same batch co-clustered strongly by F measure.

Germline V lookup: CDR1 SGHKS, CDR2 YYEKEE (reference sequence). This CDR3 has 15 amino acids. Trimming removed 6 bases from V and 4 bases from J, with 16 bases in between. V usage is TRBV5-5 and J usage is TRBJ2-2; D is unresolved. The sample comprised blood. The sequence was obtained from a girl aged 10-17 years with multiple sclerosis. This CDR3 is CASNEPSASTGELFF. The CDR3 nucleotides read TGTGCCAGCAACGAGCCCTCAGCGAGCACCGGGGAGCTGTTTTTT.